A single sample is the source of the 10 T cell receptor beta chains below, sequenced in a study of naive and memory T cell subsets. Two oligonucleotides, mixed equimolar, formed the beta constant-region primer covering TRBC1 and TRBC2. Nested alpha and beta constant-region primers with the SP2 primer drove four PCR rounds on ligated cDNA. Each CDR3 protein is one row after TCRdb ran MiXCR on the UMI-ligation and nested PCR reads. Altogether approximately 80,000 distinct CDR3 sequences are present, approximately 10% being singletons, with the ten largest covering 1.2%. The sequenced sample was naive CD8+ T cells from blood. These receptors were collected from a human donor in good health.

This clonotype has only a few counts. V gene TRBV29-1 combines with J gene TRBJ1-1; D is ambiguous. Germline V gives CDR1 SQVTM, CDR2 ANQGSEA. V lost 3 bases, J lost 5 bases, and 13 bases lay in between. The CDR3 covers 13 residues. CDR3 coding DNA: TGCAGCGTTGAGGGTGGTGAGACGACTGAAGCTTTCTTT. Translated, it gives CSVEGGETTEAFF.

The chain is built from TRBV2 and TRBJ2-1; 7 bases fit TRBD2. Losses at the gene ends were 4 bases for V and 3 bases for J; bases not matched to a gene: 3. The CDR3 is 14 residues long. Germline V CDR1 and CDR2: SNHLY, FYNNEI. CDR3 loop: CASSVPSGYNEQFF. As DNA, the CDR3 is TGTGCCAGCAGTGTACCTAGCGGCTACAATGAGCAGTTCTTC.

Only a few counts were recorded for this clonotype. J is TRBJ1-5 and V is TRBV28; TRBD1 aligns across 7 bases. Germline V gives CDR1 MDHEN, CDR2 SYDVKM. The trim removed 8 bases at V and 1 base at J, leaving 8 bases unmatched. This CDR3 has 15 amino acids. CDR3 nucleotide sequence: TGTGCCAGCTCCCGGGACAGAGCCAGCAATCAGCCCCAGCATTTT. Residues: CASSRDRASNQPQHF.

The CDR3 DNA sequence: TGTGCCACCGGGGTGAACACTGAAGCTTTCTTT. Its translation: CATGVNTEAFF. V gene TRBV7-9 combines with J gene TRBJ1-1; D unresolved. CDR1 and CDR2 from the germline V gene are SEHNR and FQNEAQ (reference sequence). The CDR3 spans 11 residues. V gave up 10 bases and J gave up 0 bases, with 6 bases separating them. Drawing the rest from reference TRBV7-9 and TRBJ1-1, the complete variable domain is DTGVSQNPRHKITKRGQNVTFRCDPISEHNRLYWYRQTLGQGPEFLTYFQNEAQLEKSRLLSDRFSAERPKGSFSTLEIQRTEQGDSAMYLCATGVNTEAFFGQGTRLTVV.

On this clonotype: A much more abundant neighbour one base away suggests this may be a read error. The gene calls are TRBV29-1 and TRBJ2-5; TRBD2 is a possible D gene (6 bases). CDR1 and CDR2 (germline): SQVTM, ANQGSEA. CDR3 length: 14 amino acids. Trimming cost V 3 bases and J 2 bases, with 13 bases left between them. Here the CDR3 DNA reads TGCAGCGTTGAGGAGGGGACGGGGCAAGAGACCCAGTACTTC. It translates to CSVEEGTGQETQYF.

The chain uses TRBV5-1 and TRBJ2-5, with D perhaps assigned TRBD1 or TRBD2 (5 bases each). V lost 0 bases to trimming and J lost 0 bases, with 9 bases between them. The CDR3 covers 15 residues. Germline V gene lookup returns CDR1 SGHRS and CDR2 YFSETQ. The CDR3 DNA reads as TGCGCCAGCAGCTTGGGGGACGTGTACCAAGAGACCCAGTACTTC. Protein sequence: CASSLGDVYQETQYF.

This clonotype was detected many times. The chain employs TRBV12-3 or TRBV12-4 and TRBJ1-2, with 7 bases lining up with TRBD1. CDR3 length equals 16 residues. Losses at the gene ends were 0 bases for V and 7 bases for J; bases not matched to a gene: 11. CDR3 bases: TGTGCCAGCAGTTTAGCTTACGGGACAGCATACCTTGGCTACACCTTC. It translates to CASSLAYGTAYLGYTF.

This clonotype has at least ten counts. The CDR3 here is CASSLQTSGPPHEQYF. The CDR3, as DNA: TGTGCCAGCAGTCTCCAGACAAGCGGGCCTCCTCACGAGCAGTACTTC. J is TRBJ2-7 and V is TRBV12-3 or TRBV12-4, with D tentatively TRBD2 (6 bases). The CDR3 is 16 residues long. V lost 5 bases, J lost 5 bases, and 22 bases lay in between.

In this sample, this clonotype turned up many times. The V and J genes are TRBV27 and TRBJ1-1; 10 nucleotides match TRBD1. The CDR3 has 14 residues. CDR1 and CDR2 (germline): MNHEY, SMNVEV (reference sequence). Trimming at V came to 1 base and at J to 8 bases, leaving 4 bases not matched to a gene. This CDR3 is CASSLLGQGTEAFF. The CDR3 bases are TGTGCCAGCAGTTTATTGGGACAGGGGACCGAAGCTTTCTTT.

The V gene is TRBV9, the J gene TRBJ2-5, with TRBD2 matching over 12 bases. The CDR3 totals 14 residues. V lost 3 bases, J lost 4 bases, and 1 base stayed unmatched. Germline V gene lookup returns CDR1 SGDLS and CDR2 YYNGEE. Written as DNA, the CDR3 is TGTGCCAGCAGCGAGACTAGCGGGAGAGAGACCCAGTACTTC. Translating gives CASSETSGRETQYF.